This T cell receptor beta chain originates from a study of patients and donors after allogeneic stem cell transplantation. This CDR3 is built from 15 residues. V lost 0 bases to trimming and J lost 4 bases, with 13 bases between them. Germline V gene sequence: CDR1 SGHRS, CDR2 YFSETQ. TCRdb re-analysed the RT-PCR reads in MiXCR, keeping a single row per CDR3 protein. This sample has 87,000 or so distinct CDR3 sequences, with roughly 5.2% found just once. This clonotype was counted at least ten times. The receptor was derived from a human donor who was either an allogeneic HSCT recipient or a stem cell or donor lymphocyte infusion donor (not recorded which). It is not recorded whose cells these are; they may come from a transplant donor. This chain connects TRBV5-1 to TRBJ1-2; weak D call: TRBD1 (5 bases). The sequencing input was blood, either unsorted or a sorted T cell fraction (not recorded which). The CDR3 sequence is CASSLDGDGSYGYTF. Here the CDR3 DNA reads TGCGCCAGCAGCTTGGACGGGGACGGCTCCTATGGCTACACCTTC.